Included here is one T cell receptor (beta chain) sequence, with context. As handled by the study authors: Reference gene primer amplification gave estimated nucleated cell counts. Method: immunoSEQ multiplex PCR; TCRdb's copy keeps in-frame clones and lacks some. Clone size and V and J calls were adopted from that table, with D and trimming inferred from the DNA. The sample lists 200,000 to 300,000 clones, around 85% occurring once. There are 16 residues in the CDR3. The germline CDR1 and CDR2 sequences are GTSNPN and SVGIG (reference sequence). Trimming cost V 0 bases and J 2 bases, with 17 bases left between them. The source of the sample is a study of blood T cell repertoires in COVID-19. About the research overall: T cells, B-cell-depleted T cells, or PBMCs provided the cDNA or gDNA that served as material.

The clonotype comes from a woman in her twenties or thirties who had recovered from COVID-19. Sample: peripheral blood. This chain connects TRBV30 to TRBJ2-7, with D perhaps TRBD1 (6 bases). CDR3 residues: CAWSVFSRQVTYEQYF. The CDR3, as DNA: TGTGCCTGGAGTGTATTTTCTCGACAGGTTACCTACGAGCAGTACTTC.